A selection of T cell receptor beta chains follows, all from one sample in a study of blood T cell repertoires in COVID-19. Sequenced by immunoSEQ multiplex PCR; TCRdb stores in-frame clones only, minus some. The table shows more than 150,000 clones, with over 75% occurring only once. The sequenced material came from PBMCs or T cells enriched from blood (not recorded which). All receptors come from a man aged 45-65 years who had recovered from COVID-19. CDR3s include the opening cysteine and the closing phenylalanine or tryptophan. The D gene is left open where the match is weak. Rows may omit the clone size; those that give it use once, few, many or a size class.

size: NA
V: TRBV18
D: NA
J: TRBJ1-2
DNA: TGTGCCAGCTCAATAGTAGGGGAAGGCTACACCTTC
CDR3: CASSIVGEGYTF

size: few
V: TRBV6-5
D: NA
J: TRBJ2-2
DNA: TGTGCCAGCAGCCCCCAGGGCGTTAGCACCGGGGAGCTGTTTTTT
CDR3: CASSPQGVSTGELFF

size: NA
V: TRBV10-2
D: TRBD2
J: TRBJ2-3
DNA: TGCGCCAGCAGTGGGCTAGCGGGAGGTACTGGTACGCAGTATTTT
CDR3: CASSGLAGGTGTQYF

size: NA
V: TRBV28
D: NA
J: TRBJ2-3
DNA: TGTGCCAGCAGTCTGCGGGGGCGGGGCACAGATACGCAGTATTTT
CDR3: CASSLRGRGTDTQYF

size: NA
V: TRBV19
D: NA
J: TRBJ2-1
DNA: TGTGTTCCTAGTCGAGGGGGATCCTACAATGAGCAGTTCTTC
CDR3: CVPSRGGSYNEQFF

size: NA
V: TRBV29-1
D: TRBD1
J: TRBJ2-7
DNA: TGCAGCGTATCCGGGACAGGGGACCATATTTCCGAGCAGTACTTC
CDR3: CSVSGTGDHISEQYF

size: few
V: TRBV5-1
D: NA
J: TRBJ2-5
DNA: TGCGCCAGCAGCTTGGGGCACCACCAAGAGACCCAGTACTTC
CDR3: CASSLGHHQETQYF

size: NA
V: TRBV20-1
D: NA
J: TRBJ1-1
DNA: TGCAGTGCTTCCGGTGGGGCACAAGCTTTCTTT
CDR3: CSASGGAQAFF

size: NA
V: TRBV28
D: TRBD2
J: TRBJ2-1
DNA: TGTGCCAGCAGACCTCCGGGACTAGCTTCCTTTAATGAGCAGTTCTTC
CDR3: CASRPPGLASFNEQFF

size: NA
V: TRBV28
D: TRBD1
J: TRBJ1-2
DNA: TGTGCCAGCACCCAGGACAGGAACTATGGCTACACCTTC
CDR3: CASTQDRNYGYTF

size: NA
V: TRBV25-1
D: NA
J: TRBJ2-5
DNA: TGTGCCAGCAGCTCCTGGCGGGATCCGGAGACCCAGTACTTC
CDR3: CASSSWRDPETQYF

size: NA
V: TRBV3-1/TRBV3-2
D: TRBD2
J: TRBJ2-5
DNA: TGTGCCAGCAGCCAAGTTAGCGGGAGTCAAGAGACCCAGTACTTC
CDR3: CASSQVSGSQETQYF

size: once
V: TRBV18
D: NA
J: TRBJ1-1
DNA: TGTGCCAGCTCACCGGACATCGGGGGGAGTATGGAAGCTTTCTTT
CDR3: CASSPDIGGSMEAFF

size: NA
V: TRBV5-1
D: TRBD1
J: TRBJ2-5
DNA: TGCGCCAGCAGCCGGGGACAGGGGGGAGAGACCCAGTACTTC
CDR3: CASSRGQGGETQYF

size: NA
V: TRBV11-1
D: NA
J: TRBJ1-1
DNA: TGTGCCAGCAGCCTTGGGCCTTCTGAAGCTTTCTTT
CDR3: CASSLGPSEAFF